Listed below are T cell receptor beta chains from one sample, sequenced in a study of T cell responses to AZD1222 COVID-19 vaccine. Profiling relied on immunoSEQ multiplex PCR, and the TCRdb table lists in-frame clones only, not all of them. The repertoire has 150,000 or so clones, approximately 90% of them found once; the top ten carry 5.1%. Sample: peripheral blood, taken on day 0 of AZD1222 vaccination. These receptors originate from an adult in good health. Both conserved end residues are part of each CDR3. D genes are given only for firm matches. Rows give clone size only sometimes, using once, few, many, or a class for an expanded clone.

d_call	v_call	clone_size	j_call	cdr3_aa	cdr3_nt
-	TRBV5-1	few	TRBJ2-5	CASSRTTGSTQETQYF	TGCGCCAGCAGCCGGACCACAGGGAGCACACAAGAGACCCAGTACTTC
-	TRBV28	-	TRBJ1-5	CASSLTGPRNQPQHF	TGTGCCAGCAGTTTAACAGGGCCGCGGAATCAGCCCCAGCATTTT
-	TRBV7-8	-	TRBJ1-5	CASGRGGEVPQHF	TGTGCCAGTGGCCGGGGAGGGGAGGTGCCCCAGCATTTT
-	TRBV18	-	TRBJ1-1	CASSPQNQVTEAFF	TGTGCCAGCTCACCTCAAAACCAGGTCACTGAAGCTTTCTTT
TRBD2	TRBV4-2	-	TRBJ2-5	CASSQRVLGQRGQETQYF	TGTGCCAGCAGCCAACGGGTTTTAGGGCAGCGGGGACAAGAGACCCAGTACTTC
-	TRBV3-1/TRBV3-2	-	TRBJ2-4	CASSHLADIQYF	TGTGCCAGCAGCCACCTGGCGGACATTCAGTACTTC
-	TRBV29-1	-	TRBJ1-2	CSVGGDGYTF	TGCAGCGTTGGTGGGGATGGCTACACCTTC
-	TRBV7-2	-	TRBJ1-1	CASSWAGRNEAFF	TGTGCCAGCAGCTGGGCAGGACGCAATGAAGCTTTCTTT
-	TRBV28	-	TRBJ1-2	CASSLSSPGGRVYGYTF	TGTGCCAGCAGTTTATCCTCCCCGGGGGGCAGGGTCTATGGCTACACCTTC
-	TRBV6-6	-	TRBJ1-3	CASSYSGQFSGNTIYF	TGTGCCAGCAGTTACTCGGGGCAGTTTTCGGGAAACACCATATATTTT
-	TRBV18	-	TRBJ1-4	CASSPVGGPMFATNEKLFF	TGTGCCAGCTCACCGGTGGGGGGTCCAATGTTTGCAACTAATGAAAAACTGTTTTTT
TRBD1	TRBV19	-	TRBJ2-3	CASSTGGGTDTQYF	TGTGCCAGTAGTACAGGGGGCGGCACAGATACGCAGTATTTT
TRBD1	TRBV5-1	-	TRBJ2-7	CASSTHTGDRGYEQYF	TGCGCCAGCAGTACGCACACGGGGGACAGGGGCTACGAGCAGTACTTC
-	TRBV11-3	-	TRBJ2-7	CASSPGLPYEQYF	TGTGCCAGCAGCCCTGGGCTACCCTACGAGCAGTACTTC
TRBD2	TRBV7-2	once	TRBJ2-7	CASSLVSGGDEQYF	TGTGCCAGCAGCTTAGTTAGCGGGGGTGACGAGCAGTACTTC
-	TRBV28	-	TRBJ1-2	CASRVGQGLYGYTF	TGTGCCAGCAGAGTTGGCCAGGGATTGTATGGCTACACCTTC
-	TRBV2	-	TRBJ1-3	CASSERQNSGNTIYF	TGTGCCAGCAGTGAAAGACAAAACTCTGGAAACACCATATATTTT
TRBD1	TRBV10-3	-	TRBJ1-5	CAIRQGQNSNQPQHF	TGTGCCATCAGGCAGGGACAGAATAGCAATCAGCCCCAGCATTTT
TRBD1	TRBV7-9	-	TRBJ2-3	CASSLTGGGDTQYF	TGTGCCAGCAGCTTGACAGGGGGGGGAGATACGCAGTATTTT
-	TRBV2	-	TRBJ2-3	CASSVTSWDSSTQYF	TGTGCCAGCAGTGTAACTAGCTGGGATTCTAGTACGCAGTATTTT